This section outlines one T cell receptor beta chain sequence together with its context. Trimming at V came to 3 bases and at J to 2 bases, leaving 1 base not matched to a gene. The V gene's germline CDR1 is KGHSH and CDR2 LQKENI. The CDR3 has 15 residues. The record originates from a study of blood T cell repertoires in COVID-19. Background on the study: COVID-19 samples collected from the United States, Italy and Spain covered acute and convalescent phases.

Authors' data handling: Scientists estimated how many nucleated cells there were by amplifying reference gene primers. Assay used: immunoSEQ multiplex PCR; TCRdb lists only in-frame clones, some missing. That table supplies the V and J calls and clone size; D and trimming were determined from the DNA. Among some 160,000 clones listed, around 90% were seen once. The receptor's source is a man between 60 and 70 years old with acute or convalescent COVID-19. Material: peripheral blood. The rearrangement joins TRBV18 to TRBJ2-7, with 13 nucleotides matching TRBD2. The CDR3 loop reads CASSPGTSGAYEQYF. Here the CDR3 DNA reads TGTGCCAGCTCACCTGGGACTAGCGGGGCCTACGAGCAGTACTTC.